The 2 T cell receptor beta chains below all came from one sample that was sequenced in a study of cytomegalovirus exposure and HLA in healthy donors. The PCR used 60 Vbeta and 13 Jbeta primers. Libraries were prepared by immunoSEQ multiplex PCR; TCRdb keeps only in-frame clonotypes and omits some of them. The repertoire holds over 110,000 clones, with around 73% as singletons. Sequencing was carried out using PBMCs. These receptors all stem from a female donor in good health and CMV-seronegative.

The chain has TRBV28 and TRBJ2-4, with TRBD1 matching 8 bases. The junction had 14 bases not matched to a gene; V was cut back by 4 bases and J by 9 bases. This CDR3 is 16 amino acids long. From germline, CDR1 is MDHEN and CDR2 SYDVKM. CDR3 nucleotides: TGTGCCAGCAGTTCGACCTCCGGGACAGGCTTTGCCATTCAGTACTTC. It translates to CASSSTSGTGFAIQYF. The entire variable domain, with the rest obtained from reference TRBV28 and TRBJ2-4, is as follows: DVKVTQSSRYLVKRTGEKVFLECVQDMDHENMFWYRQDPGLGLRLIYFSYDVKMKEKGDIPEGYSVSREKKERFSLILESASTNQTSMYLCASSSTSGTGFAIQYFGAGTRLSVL.

The DNA of the CDR3 is TGTGCCAGCAGAGCCCCGGGAAAGAGCTTCTCCTACAATGAGCAGTTCTTC. Protein: CASRAPGKSFSYNEQFF. The chain links TRBV28 to TRBJ2-1; TRBD2 is a possible D gene (5 bases). The ends were cut back, 6 bases at V and 0 bases at J, with 18 bases in the middle. This CDR3 has 17 amino acids. CDR1 is MDHEN and CDR2 is SYDVKM in the germline V gene.